Detailed here is one T cell receptor (beta chain). Its antigen is unidentified. The CDR3 totals 15 residues. V trimming: 6 bases; J trimming: 4 bases; junction bases outside the gene matches: 11. Germline V gives CDR1 WSHSY, CDR2 SAAADI. Sequenced by immunoSEQ multiplex PCR; TCRdb stores in-frame clones only, minus some. In the table there are under 95,000 clones, about 94% of which are singletons. This sample is drawn from a study of OX40 agonist ivuxolimab in advanced cancers. About the research overall: Across the patients, intravenous ivuxolimab was delivered every 2 weeks at 0.01 to 10 mg/kg. Averaging 60 years in age, with a range of about 23 to 79, the cohort was 82.7% male.

Findings and limits, study-wide: CD4+ T cells averaged fewer expanded clones than CD8+ T cells. At 0.1 to 3.0 mg/kg, clonal expansion of CD4+ and CD8+ blood T cells had occurred by week 6.

This rearrangement joins TRBV10-2 to TRBJ2-7; 8 positions match TRBD1. Sequenced here: CD4+ or CD8+ T cells sorted from blood, sampled in a trial of the OX40 agonist ivuxolimab. The TCR was taken from an adult with an advanced solid tumor such as melanoma, head and neck, liver or kidney cancer. DNA for the CDR3: TGCGCCAGCAGGGTAGGACAGGGATCCCCGTACGAGCAGTACTTC. Protein product: CASRVGQGSPYEQYF.